Listed below are T cell receptor beta chains from one sample, sequenced in a study of Ad26.COV2.S vaccination and SARS-CoV-2 variants. Sequencing used immunoSEQ multiplex PCR; TCRdb keeps in-frame clones, though not all of them. This table has about 370,000 clones, 75% to 90% appearing once. The specimen comprised peripheral blood, sampled in a trial of Ad26.COV2.S vaccine versus placebo. These receptors were taken from a person between 18 and 65 years old who received the Ad26.COV2.S COVID-19 vaccine or a placebo. Each CDR3 is given with its conserved first and last residue. Each record gives: V gene, D gene, J gene, clone size, CDR3 DNA, CDR3 protein. A D gene is named only where the DNA matches it firmly. Where a row states a size, it is once, few, many or the class of an expanded clone; other rows omit it.

TRBV9	TRBD2	TRBJ2-2	NA	TGTGCCAGCAGCGGTAGAATAGCGGGGAAGGGCGGGGAGCTGTTTTTT	CASSGRIAGKGGELFF
TRBV12-3/TRBV12-4	NA	TRBJ1-1	once	TGTGCCAGCAGTCTGAGCCATGAAGCTTTCTTT	CASSLSHEAFF
TRBV5-1	NA	TRBJ1-2	NA	TGCGCCAGCAGCTTGGAAGGAGCTCATAACTATGGCTACACCTTC	CASSLEGAHNYGYTF
TRBV5-1	TRBD1	TRBJ2-7	once	TGCGCCAGCAGCTCACAGGGGGCATCCGACTACGAGCAGTACTTC	CASSSQGASDYEQYF
TRBV6-5	TRBD1	TRBJ1-3	NA	TGTGCCAGCGGGGACAGGGGGCTCGGAAACACCATATATTTT	CASGDRGLGNTIYF
TRBV11-3	TRBD1	TRBJ2-7	NA	TGTGCCAGCAGTTTCCTCCAGGACAGGGGGACCGGGGAGCAGTACTTC	CASSFLQDRGTGEQYF
TRBV18	NA	TRBJ2-1	NA	TGTGCCAGCTCACCACGGCCGGCCCAGAGCTCCTACAATGAGCAGTTCTTC	CASSPRPAQSSYNEQFF
TRBV7-6	TRBD1	TRBJ1-2	NA	TGTGCCAGCAGCCGAGTCGGGGGACAGCCCTATGGCTACACCTTC	CASSRVGGQPYGYTF
TRBV7-6	TRBD2	TRBJ2-5	NA	TGTGCCAGCAGCAATCCGGGAGGGCCAGGGGAGACCCAGTACTTC	CASSNPGGPGETQYF
TRBV6-6	NA	TRBJ2-6	once	TGTGCCAGCAGCCGCGGACAGTCTGGGGCCAACGTCCTGACTTTC	CASSRGQSGANVLTF
TRBV30	NA	TRBJ2-7	NA	TGTGCCTGGAGAGGTGTGAATCCCTACGAGCAGTACTTC	CAWRGVNPYEQYF
TRBV5-1	NA	TRBJ2-2	once	TGCGCCAGCAGCTTGGTGGCAGGGAACACCGGGGAGCTGTTTTTT	CASSLVAGNTGELFF
TRBV9	NA	TRBJ2-7	NA	TGTGCCAGCAGCGCGACAGGTGACTCCTACGAGCAGTACTTC	CASSATGDSYEQYF
TRBV7-2	NA	TRBJ2-2	NA	TGTGCCAGCAGCCCGCTAAGGACAAGCACCGGGGAGCTGTTTTTT	CASSPLRTSTGELFF
TRBV5-1	NA	TRBJ2-7	NA	TGCGCCAGCAGCTTGGGTAGGGTCGACGAGCAGTACTTC	CASSLGRVDEQYF
TRBV7-2	NA	TRBJ2-7	few	TGTGCCAGCAGCCCTACTTGGGGCGAGCAGTACTTC	CASSPTWGEQYF
TRBV7-8	TRBD2	TRBJ2-1	NA	TGTGCCAGCAGCCCGGACACACTAGCGGGAGTGTTGAAAAATGAGCAGTTCTTC	CASSPDTLAGVLKNEQFF
TRBV28	NA	TRBJ1-5	NA	TGTGCCAGCAGTTTCCGGCGGCTCAATCAGCCCCAGCATTTT	CASSFRRLNQPQHF
TRBV7-9	TRBD1	TRBJ2-2	once	TGTGCCAGCAGCTTAGAGGGGGCCGCCACCGGGGAGCTGTTTTTT	CASSLEGAATGELFF
TRBV5-4	NA	TRBJ1-3	NA	TGTGCCAGCAGCAAGGGTTCTGGAAACACCATATATTTT	CASSKGSGNTIYF
TRBV3-1/TRBV3-2	NA	TRBJ1-1	NA	TGTGCCAGCAGCCAAGGGAACACTGAAGCTTTCTTT	CASSQGNTEAFF
TRBV7-3	TRBD2	TRBJ2-3	NA	TGTGCCAGCAGCCCCCGGACTAGCGGGATAATTGGGTTAGATACGCAGTATTTT	CASSPRTSGIIGLDTQYF
TRBV2	NA	TRBJ1-3	NA	TGTGCCAGCAGTGAGGTCAGGGTACCGGTCTCTGGAAACACCATATATTTT	CASSEVRVPVSGNTIYF
TRBV6-5	NA	TRBJ2-3	once	TGTGCCAGCAGTTCCCCCGTTCCAGATACGCAGTATTTT	CASSSPVPDTQYF
TRBV28	NA	TRBJ2-3	NA	TGTGCCAGCAGTTGGGGACATCTCACAGATACGCAGTATTTT	CASSWGHLTDTQYF